One and the same sample provided the 11 T cell receptor beta chains below, sequenced in a study of T cell repertoires in cytomegalovirus infection. TCRdb re-called the reads with MiXCR, one entry per CDR3 protein. The sample holds some 390,000 distinct CDR3 sequences; 15% to 20% are singletons and the top ten take 7.5% to 9%. Sequences were obtained from PBMCs. The receptor set was obtained from a human donor in good health (CMV status not recorded). Some clones in this sample may be carry-over from other donors' samples.

This chain links TRBV7-2 with TRBJ1-6; TRBD1 aligns across 9 bases. The V gene's germline CDR1 is SGHTA and CDR2 FQGNSA. The CDR3 has 15 residues. The V gene end was trimmed by 2 bases and the J gene end by 7 bases; junction bases not matched to a gene: 3. Here the CDR3 reads CASSLSGTGNSPLHF. The CDR3 DNA is TGTGCCAGCAGCTTAAGTGGGACAGGGAATTCACCCCTCCACTTT.

This clonotype has a handful of counts. A much larger clone differs by one base, so this may be a read error. The rearrangement uses TRBV27 and TRBJ2-3, with 8 bases matching TRBD1. The germline CDR1 and CDR2 sequences are MNHEY and SMNVEV (reference sequence). This CDR3 region has 14 residues. Trimming at V came to 5 bases and at J to 4 bases, leaving 5 bases not matched to a gene. This CDR3 reads CASSPDRVADTQYF. The CDR3 DNA sequence: TGTGCCAGCAGTCCGGACAGGGTGGCAGATACGCAGTATTTT.

This chain connects TRBV7-9 to TRBJ2-1, with D perhaps TRBD2 (7 bases). This CDR3 has 18 residues. V lost 4 bases and J 0 bases, leaving 19 bases between the germline ends. CDR1 and CDR2 from the germline V gene are SEHNR and FQNEAQ (reference sequence). CDR3 loop: CASSSHGGGRSSYNEQFF. CDR3 sequence (DNA): TGTGCCAGCAGCTCCCATGGGGGGGGCCGGAGCTCCTACAATGAGCAGTTCTTC. The full variable domain, completed using reference TRBV7-9 and TRBJ2-1, is DTGVSQNPRHKITKRGQNVTFRCDPISEHNRLYWYRQTLGQGPEFLTYFQNEAQLEKSRLLSDRFSAERPKGSFSTLEIQRTEQGDSAMYLCASSSHGGGRSSYNEQFFGPGTRLTVL.

The chain recombines TRBV13 with TRBJ1-4, with 7 positions matching TRBD1. The J segment lost 5 bases and the V segment lost 4 bases, leaving 1 base of the junction unmatched. The germline V gene has CDR1 PRHDT and CDR2 FYEKMQ (reference sequence). CDR3 length equals 13 residues. The CDR3 sequence: CASSSGQNEKLFF. CDR3 sequence (DNA): TGTGCCAGCAGCTCGGGACAGAATGAAAAACTGTTTTTT.

This clonotype was counted between two and nine times. The genes are TRBV5-1 and TRBJ2-5; maybe TRBD2 (5 bases). There are 15 residues in the CDR3. Per germline, CDR1 SGHRS and CDR2 YFSETQ. Trimming removed 2 bases from V and 1 base from J, with 12 bases in between. CDR3 in amino acids: CASSFRGLFQETQYF. As DNA, the CDR3 is TGCGCCAGCAGCTTCAGAGGGCTCTTCCAAGAGACCCAGTACTTC.

This clonotype was picked up many times. V gene TRBV11-2 combines with J gene TRBJ2-1, with no clear D. The CDR3 is 16 amino acids. Per germline, CDR1 SGHAT and CDR2 FQNNGV. Trimming took off 0 bases at V and 7 bases at J, with 16 bases between the two ends. CDR3 DNA: TGTGCCAGCAGCTTAGATCCCGGATTTGCGCCTAATGAGCAGTTCTTC. It codes for CASSLDPGFAPNEQFF.

This clonotype has just a few counts. The chain has TRBV7-2 and TRBJ1-6; a possible D gene is TRBD1 (6 bases). The V gene's germline CDR1 is SGHTA and CDR2 FQGNSA. The CDR3 length is 15 residues. V was clipped by 5 bases and J by 7 bases, with 15 bases between them. The CDR3 is CASSPTTGVNSPLHF. CDR3 nucleotides: TGTGCCAGCAGCCCAACGACAGGAGTAAATTCACCCCTCCACTTT.

This clonotype showed up just a few times. The CDR3 here is CASSEGQGHNEQFF. The DNA for the CDR3 is TGTGCCAGCTCAGAAGGACAGGGACACAATGAGCAGTTCTTC. This chain joins TRBV18 and TRBJ2-1; 8 positions match TRBD1. The germline gives CDR1 KGHSH, CDR2 LQKENI. The CDR3 is 14 amino acids. The trim removed 5 bases at V and 5 bases at J, leaving 5 bases unmatched.

This clonotype was recorded a few times. This chain connects TRBV6-2 or TRBV6-3 to TRBJ2-1, with a tentative D call TRBD1 (5 bases). The CDR3 has 13 amino acids. CDR1 is MNHEY and CDR2 is SVGEGT in the germline V gene. The V gene lost 5 bases and the J gene lost 8 bases, with 13 bases spanning the gap. The DNA for the CDR3 is TGTGCCAGCAGTCCTCGCGAGACAGATGAGCAGTTCTTC. Encoded protein: CASSPRETDEQFF.

Ten or more counts support this clonotype. V is TRBV7-8 and J is TRBJ2-1, with D possibly matching TRBD2 (6 bases). Germline CDR1 is SGHVS and CDR2 is FQNEAQ. V dropped 4 bases and J dropped 4 bases, with 17 bases sitting between them. CDR3 length: 16 amino acids. CDR3 sequence: CASSYRRGSQYNEQFF. CDR3 coding DNA: TGTGCCAGCAGCTACCGACGGGGGTCACAGTACAATGAGCAGTTCTTC.

The chain carries TRBV9 and TRBJ2-3, with D possibly called TRBD1 or TRBD2 (5 bases each). V was trimmed by 4 bases and J by 2 bases, leaving 14 bases between them. The CDR3 spans 15 residues. CDR1 and CDR2 (germline): SGDLS, YYNGEE. In DNA form, the CDR3 reads TGTGCCAGCAGCATTCGGGACCGACACACAGATACGCAGTATTTT. Its translation: CASSIRDRHTDTQYF.